The subject of this entry is one TCR beta chain. Its target is unknown. Repertoires were generated with immunoSEQ multiplex PCR, while TCRdb's copy carries only in-frame clones and drops some. The table records 5,900 or so clones, under 70% of them present only once. This sample stems from a study of CD8 T cell repertoires and HIV-1 epitope variants. The CDR3 loop spans 13 amino acids. Looked up from germline, CDR1 is LGHNA and CDR2 is YNFKEQ. With 0 bases clipped from V and 6 bases from J, the junction kept 2 bases outside the gene matches. The sample comprised cultured CD8+ T cells derived from PBMCs. The clonotype was recovered from a male donor with HIV. The J gene is TRBJ2-7, the V gene TRBV4-2; 7 bases agree with TRBD2. The CDR3 sequence: CASSQEAGTEQYF. The CDR3 DNA reads TGTGCCAGCAGCCAAGAAGCGGGGACCGAGCAGTACTTC.